This entry lists 28 T cell receptor beta chains sequenced from one sample in a study of cytomegalovirus exposure and HLA in healthy donors. Vbeta (60) and Jbeta (13) primers were used in the PCR. Generated by immunoSEQ multiplex PCR, the TCRdb table keeps only in-frame clones and is missing some. The data hold some 130,000 clones, with about three fifths observed a single time. The sample comprised PBMCs. These receptors were taken from a man aged 35 to 55 in good health and CMV-seropositive.

The rearrangement joins TRBV5-1 to TRBJ1-2; D unclear. This CDR3 region has 13 residues. From germline, CDR1 is SGHRS and CDR2 YFSETQ. Trimming left V 0 bases short and J 4 bases short, with 7 bases between. In nucleotides, the CDR3 is TGCGCCAGCAGCTTGGATAGATCCTATGGCTACACCTTC. Translated, it gives CASSLDRSYGYTF.

The genes are TRBV4-1 and TRBJ2-3; 10 bases align to TRBD2. The CDR3 runs 17 residues. J gave up 2 bases and V 0 bases, and 5 bases lay outside the gene matches. Germline V lookup: CDR1 MGHRA, CDR2 YSYEKL. The CDR3 protein is CASSQDESGRATDTQYF. For the CDR3, the DNA is TGCGCCAGCAGCCAAGATGAAAGCGGGAGGGCCACAGATACGCAGTATTTT.

This clone was detected only a few times. The chain couples TRBV6-5 to TRBJ2-5; perhaps TRBD1 as D (5 bases). Germline loops: CDR1 MNHEY, CDR2 SVGAGI. The V end was cut by 4 bases, the J end by 9 bases, with 12 bases between. The length of the CDR3 is 12 residues. CDR3 loop: CASSSGAAAQYF. CDR3 DNA sequence: TGTGCCAGCAGTTCTGGGGCTGCCGCCCAGTACTTC.

V is TRBV2 and J is TRBJ1-2; no clear D gene. Trimming removed 3 bases from V and 5 bases from J, with 13 bases in between. From germline, CDR1 is SNHLY and CDR2 FYNNEI. The CDR3 totals 14 residues. In DNA, the CDR3 is TGTGCCAGCAGTGAGTCGGGGTACGAGTATGGCTACACCTTC. It encodes CASSESGYEYGYTF.

J is TRBJ1-3 and V is TRBV7-2; D is unclear. CDR3 length: 15 residues. Germline V CDR1 and CDR2: SGHTA, FQGNSA. With 1 base removed from V and 1 base from J, the gap between germline ends came to 8 bases. CDR3 in DNA: TGTGCCAGCAGCTTAGTGGCAGATTCTGGAAACACCATATATTTT. Encoded protein: CASSLVADSGNTIYF.

The chain has TRBV18 and TRBJ2-3; D unclear. CDR1 KGHSH and CDR2 LQKENI come from the germline V gene. This CDR3 comprises 12 residues. The germline V and J ends were trimmed by 6 bases and 7 bases, with 11 bases remaining between them. CDR3 sequence reads: CASSFTDYTQYF. CDR3 DNA sequence: TGTGCCAGCTCTTTTACAGATTATACGCAGTATTTT.

CDR3 bases: TGTGCCAGCGCCAAAAGGCGGGGGCTCACAGATACGCAGTATTTT. This codes for CASAKRRGLTDTQYF. V usage is TRBV2 and J usage is TRBJ2-3; TRBD2 might be the D (7 bases). Germline CDR1 is SNHLY and CDR2 is FYNNEI. Trimming took 8 bases from V and 2 from J, leaving 17 bases between them. The CDR3 contains 15 residues.

This chain joins TRBV2 and TRBJ1-1; possibly TRBD1 for D (6 bases). V was cut by 10 bases and J by 2 bases, with 14 bases left in between. Germline-derived CDR1 and CDR2 are SNHLY and FYNNEI. CDR3 size: 13 residues. The DNA for the CDR3 is TGTGCCACCCGGACAGAGATAAACACTGAAGCTTTCTTT. It translates to CATRTEINTEAFF.

This chain connects TRBV10-1 to TRBJ2-1, with TRBD2 identical over 13 bases. With V trimmed by 3 bases and J by 8 bases, 4 bases remained unmatched. Germline lookup yields CDR1 WNHNN and CDR2 SYGVQD (reference sequence). CDR3 length equals 15 residues. The CDR3 loop reads CASSELAGGPYEQFF. CDR3 coding DNA: TGCGCCAGCAGTGAACTAGCGGGGGGGCCGTATGAGCAGTTCTTC.

The genes are TRBV9 and TRBJ2-3, with 7 bases that match TRBD2. The CDR3 is 15 residues long. Trimming removed 1 base from V and 4 bases from J; junction bases left unmatched: 6. Germline lookup yields CDR1 SGDLS and CDR2 YYNGEE. CDR3 sequence: CASSVSWLAADTQYF. CDR3 DNA: TGTGCCAGCAGCGTAAGTTGGCTAGCGGCAGATACGCAGTATTTT.

Only a few counts were recorded for this clone. The V and J genes are TRBV5-6 and TRBJ2-5; TRBD1 is a possible D gene (5 bases). Germline assignment: CDR1 SGHDT and CDR2 YYEEEE. The CDR3 sequence is 14 residues long. Trimming took off 2 bases at V and 3 bases at J, with 11 bases between the two ends. The CDR3 DNA reads TGTGCCAGCAGCTTTTGGGCAGGGAAAGAGACCCAGTACTTC. Translating gives CASSFWAGKETQYF.

The rearrangement uses TRBV7-2 and TRBJ1-1, with D possibly matching TRBD1 (6 bases). The V gene's germline CDR1 is SGHTA and CDR2 FQGNSA. CDR3 length: 13 residues. Trimming removed 6 bases at V and 5 bases at J, with 13 bases between. CDR3 region: CASRYVRGTEAFF. CDR3 nucleotide sequence: TGTGCCAGCAGATATGTCAGGGGTACTGAAGCTTTCTTT.

This clone was recorded only once. Other DNA sequences from this sample encode an identical CDR3 as well. The chain links TRBV19 to TRBJ2-1, with 7 positions matching TRBD2. Germline assignment: CDR1 LNHDA and CDR2 SQIVND (reference sequence). The CDR3 is 15 amino acids. J was trimmed by 0 bases and V by 5 bases; bases with no gene match: 4. The CDR3: CASSLAGSSYNEQFF. DNA of the CDR3: TGTGCCAGTAGTTTAGCGGGTAGCTCCTACAATGAGCAGTTCTTC.

The chain couples TRBV5-4 to TRBJ2-4; 7 nucleotides agree with TRBD1. The germline V gene has CDR1 SGHNT and CDR2 YYREEE (reference sequence). J lost 4 bases, V lost 0 bases, and 7 bases had no gene match. The CDR3 is 16 amino acids. The CDR3 protein is CASSLGLDREKNIQYF. As DNA, the CDR3 is TGTGCCAGCAGCTTGGGGCTTGACAGGGAGAAAAACATTCAGTACTTC. Based on the CDR3 plus reference TRBV5-4 and TRBJ2-4, the full variable domain is ETGVTQSPTHLIKTRGQQVTLRCSSQSGHNTVSWYQQALGQGPQFIFQYYREEENGRGNFPPRFSGLQFPNYSSELNVNALELDDSALYLCASSLGLDREKNIQYFGAGTRLSVL.

J is TRBJ1-5 and V is TRBV7-9; the match to TRBD1 covers 7 bases. V shed 3 bases, J shed 2 bases, and the junction held 1 base outside the gene matches. Per the germline V gene, CDR1 is SEHNR and CDR2 is FQNEAQ (reference sequence). The CDR3 totals 14 residues. Here the CDR3 DNA reads TGTGCCAGCAGCTTTGACAGGGGCAATCAGCCCCAGCATTTT. It yields the protein CASSFDRGNQPQHF.

This clone was observed a few times. V and J are TRBV5-1 and TRBJ1-5; TRBD1 aligns across 7 bases. From germline, CDR1 is SGHRS and CDR2 YFSETQ. The CDR3 contains 12 residues. With 3 bases clipped from V and 6 bases from J, the junction kept 0 bases outside the gene matches. The CDR3 loop reads CASSWTGQPQHF. CDR3 sequence (DNA): TGCGCCAGCAGCTGGACAGGTCAGCCCCAGCATTTT.

The chain couples TRBV2 to TRBJ1-6, with 7 nucleotides matching TRBD1. V shed 4 bases, J shed 14 bases, and the junction held 8 bases outside the gene matches. CDR1 and CDR2 (germline): SNHLY, FYNNEI. CDR3 length: 13 residues. CDR3 amino acids: CASSGPDRRALHF. The CDR3 DNA follows: TGTGCCAGCAGTGGACCGGACAGGCGGGCCCTCCACTTT.

The J gene is TRBJ1-4, the V gene TRBV4-1, with 8 bases matching TRBD1. Per the germline V gene, CDR1 is MGHRA and CDR2 is YSYEKL. This CDR3 comprises 16 residues. V lost 4 bases, J lost 2 bases, and 6 bases stayed unmatched. The CDR3 DNA reads as TGCGCCAGCAGCCCTCGACAGGGGCTGACTAATGAAAAACTGTTTTTT. The encoded protein is CASSPRQGLTNEKLFF.

In this sample, this clone turned up a few times. The chain joins TRBV7-2 to TRBJ2-5, with 8 bases that match TRBD2. Matching the DNA end better, TRBJ2-7 makes the J call doubtful. Germline V gives CDR1 SGHTA, CDR2 FQGNSA. CDR3 length: 17 amino acids. This chain's CDR3 is CASSLPPHTGGTYEQYF. The CDR3 DNA sequence: TGTGCCAGCAGCTTACCCCCCCATACGGGGGGGACCTACGAGCAGTACTTC.

The J gene is TRBJ2-2, the V gene TRBV11-2; TRBD1 matches 7 bases. The germline V gene has CDR1 SGHAT and CDR2 FQNNGV. V trimming: 5 bases; J trimming: 4 bases; junction bases outside the gene matches: 13. CDR3 length: 17 amino acids. The CDR3 sequence is CASSLYSRDSVTGELFF. The CDR3 region has the DNA TGTGCCAGCAGCCTCTACAGCCGGGACAGCGTCACCGGGGAGCTGTTTTTT.

The chain recombines TRBV7-2 with TRBJ2-7, with TRBD2 matching over 13 bases. The V gene's germline CDR1 is SGHTA and CDR2 FQGNSA. This CDR3 contains 15 residues. V shed 5 bases and J 0 bases; nucleotides not matched to a gene: 1. CDR3 nucleotide sequence: TGTGCCAGCAGCCGGACTAGCGGGGGCTCCTACGAGCAGTACTTC. Amino acid sequence: CASSRTSGGSYEQYF.

V usage is TRBV6-5 and J usage is TRBJ2-7; 14 bases are shared with TRBD2. With 5 bases clipped from V and 0 bases from J, the junction kept 0 bases outside the gene matches. The CDR3 has 15 amino acids. The germline gives CDR1 MNHEY, CDR2 SVGAGI. CDR3 loop: CASSGTSGSSYEQYF. DNA for the CDR3: TGTGCCAGCAGTGGGACTAGCGGGAGCTCCTACGAGCAGTACTTC.

The chain links TRBV5-6 to TRBJ1-2; TRBD1 matches at 8 bases. There are 15 residues in the CDR3. The V segment lost 2 bases and the J segment 5 bases; nucleotides outside the gene matches: 8. Germline assignment: CDR1 SGHDT and CDR2 YYEEEE. This CDR3 is CASSFRFQGAYGYTF. In DNA, the CDR3 is TGTGCCAGCAGCTTCAGGTTCCAGGGGGCGTATGGCTACACCTTC.

This chain connects TRBV25-1 to TRBJ2-5; D remains unclear. Trimming took off 2 bases at V and 3 bases at J, with 22 bases between the two ends. Germline CDR1 reads MGHDK; CDR2 reads SYGVNS. The CDR3 spans 18 residues. The CDR3 reads CASSEKASALSPKETQYF. CDR3 nucleotides: TGTGCCAGCAGTGAAAAGGCAAGCGCTTTGTCTCCCAAAGAGACCCAGTACTTC.

This chain connects TRBV6-5 to TRBJ2-5; tentative D call: TRBD2 (5 bases). TRBJ2-7 explains the end of the DNA better; the J call may be wrong. From germline, CDR1 is MNHEY and CDR2 SVGAGI. The CDR3 totals 15 residues. The CDR3, as DNA: TGTGCCAGCAGCACGGGAAGCAGGAACTCCTACGAGCAGTACTTC. Its translation: CASSTGSRNSYEQYF.

The CDR3 DNA sequence: TGTGCCAGCAGCCTCAGGGGGGACGGAGTTTCTGGAAACACCATATATTTT. This encodes CASSLRGDGVSGNTIYF. The chain links TRBV9 to TRBJ1-3; TRBD1 agrees at 7 bases. Germline assignment: CDR1 SGDLS and CDR2 YYNGEE. After removal of 4 bases from V and 1 base from J, the junction contained 11 bases not matched to a gene. CDR3 length equals 17 residues.

This clone has only a few counts. The V and J genes are TRBV29-1 and TRBJ1-2; maybe TRBD1 (5 bases). From germline, CDR1 is SQVTM and CDR2 ANQGSEA. The CDR3 runs 11 residues. V gave up 8 bases and J gave up 6 bases, with 13 bases separating them. CDR3 protein: CSSDIANGYTF. CDR3 bases: TGCAGCTCGGACATTGCGAATGGCTACACCTTC.

This chain uses TRBV7-7 with TRBJ2-5; 7 bases match TRBD1. V lost 5 bases, J lost 1 base, and 7 bases stayed unmatched. CDR3 size: 15 residues. The germline V gene has CDR1 SSHAT and CDR2 FNYEAQ (reference sequence). The CDR3 sequence: CASSIRQGPQETQYF. The DNA of the CDR3 is TGTGCCAGCAGCATCCGACAGGGCCCCCAAGAGACCCAGTACTTC.